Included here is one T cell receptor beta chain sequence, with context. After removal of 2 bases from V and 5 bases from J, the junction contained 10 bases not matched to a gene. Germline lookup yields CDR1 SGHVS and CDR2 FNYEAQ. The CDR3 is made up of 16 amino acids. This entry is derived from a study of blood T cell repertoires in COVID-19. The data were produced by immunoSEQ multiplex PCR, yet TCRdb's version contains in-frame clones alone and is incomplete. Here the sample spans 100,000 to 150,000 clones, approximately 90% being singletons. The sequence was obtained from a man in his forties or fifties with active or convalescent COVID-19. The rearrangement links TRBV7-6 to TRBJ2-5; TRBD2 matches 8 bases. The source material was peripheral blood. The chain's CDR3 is CASSLNSGLAGETQYF. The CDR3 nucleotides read TGTGCCAGCAGCTTAAACTCCGGACTAGCTGGGGAGACCCAGTACTTC.